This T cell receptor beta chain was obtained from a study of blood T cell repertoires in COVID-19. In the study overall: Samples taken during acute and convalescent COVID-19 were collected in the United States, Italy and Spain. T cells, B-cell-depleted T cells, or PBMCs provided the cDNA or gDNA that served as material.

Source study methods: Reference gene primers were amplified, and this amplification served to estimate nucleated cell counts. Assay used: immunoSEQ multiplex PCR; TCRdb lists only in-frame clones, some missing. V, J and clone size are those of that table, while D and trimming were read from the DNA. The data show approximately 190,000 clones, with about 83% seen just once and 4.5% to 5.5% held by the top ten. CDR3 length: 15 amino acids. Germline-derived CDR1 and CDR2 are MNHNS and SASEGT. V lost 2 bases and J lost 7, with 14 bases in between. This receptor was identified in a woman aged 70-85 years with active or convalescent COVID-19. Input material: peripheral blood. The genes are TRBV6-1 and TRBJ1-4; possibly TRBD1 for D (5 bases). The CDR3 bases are TGTGCCAGCAGTGAACCCGGGGGAGGGAGTGAAAAACTGTTTTTT. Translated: CASSEPGGGSEKLFF.